This T cell receptor (beta chain) was sequenced in a study of blood T cell repertoires in COVID-19. Study information: Samples representing acute and convalescent COVID-19 were sourced from the United States, Italy and Spain. PBMCs, B-cell-depleted T cells, or T cells provided the cDNA or gDNA that made up the material.

Authors' analysis steps: Quantification of nucleated cells was approximated via reference gene primer amplification. The method was immunoSEQ multiplex PCR; TCRdb's version includes in-frame clones alone and lacks a portion of them. The DNA gave D and trimming, while V, J and clone size come from that table. Among about 230,000 clones, roughly 84% were seen once, and the ten largest hold about 2.3%. The germline V gene has CDR1 MNHEY and CDR2 SVGEGT. This CDR3 comprises 13 residues. V lost 0 bases and J 6 bases, leaving 7 bases between the germline ends. This chain connects TRBV6-2 or TRBV6-3 to TRBJ2-3, with no clear D. The TCR originated in a man in his forties who had recovered from COVID-19. Sequenced input: peripheral blood. CDR3 region: CASSYSREDTQYF. In DNA, the CDR3 is TGTGCCAGCAGTTACTCTAGAGAGGATACGCAGTATTTT.